This record looks at one T cell receptor beta chain sequence and its context. Its matching antigen is unknown. The data are from a study of brain T cells in children with intractable seizures. Study-level results: Viral specificity was inferred only from CDR3 similarity; HCMV serostatus was unknown. Pre- and post-surgery blood differed in depth, so pre-surgery absences may be undersampling.

As to time point: blood from clinic visit 5 months post-surgery; TSC patient then seizure free. Surgery cases with the highest brain T cell transcript signatures were chosen for sequencing. The assay was immunoSEQ multiplex PCR, and TCRdb's table has in-frame clones only and misses some. The sample carries around 340,000 clones, about 93% recorded once. Germline V gene lookup returns CDR1 SQVTM and CDR2 ANQGSEA. V was pared by 5 bases and J by 0 bases, with 11 bases between. This CDR3 contains 14 residues. The material sequenced was peripheral blood, taken 4 to 5 months after surgery. This clonotype was sampled from a boy under three years old with tuberous sclerosis and intractable seizures. The chain recombines TRBV29-1 with TRBJ2-1; TRBD1 might be the D (5 bases). Written as DNA, the CDR3 is TGCAGCGTTCCTAACAGGAGCTCCTACAATGAGCAGTTCTTC. Translating it yields CSVPNRSSYNEQFF.